These 20 T cell receptor beta chains were all obtained from the same sample, sequenced in a study of blood T cell repertoires in COVID-19. Sequenced by immunoSEQ multiplex PCR; TCRdb stores in-frame clones only, minus some. The sample lists some 130,000 clones; more than 75% were seen once. Sequencing was carried out using peripheral blood. Receptors were obtained from a man between 60 and 75 years old with COVID-19, enrolled during active disease.

V gene TRBV18 combines with J gene TRBJ1-4; tentatively, D is TRBD1 (5 bases). Germline V gene data show CDR1 as KGHSH and CDR2 as LQKENI. V was pared by 5 bases and J by 3 bases, with 16 bases between. This CDR3 comprises 16 residues. The CDR3 bases are TGTGCCAGCTCAGGCACGGCCCCGGGGGCTAATGAAAAACTGTTTTTT. Residues: CASSGTAPGANEKLFF. Supplemented by reference TRBV18 and TRBJ1-4, the full variable domain reads NAGVMQNPRHLVRRRGQEARLRCSPMKGHSHVYWYRQLPEEGLKFMVYLQKENIIDESGMPKERFSAEFPKEGPSILRIQQVVRGDSAAYFCASSGTAPGANEKLFFGSGTQLSVL.

The chain combines TRBV30 with TRBJ2-7; TRBD1 matches 10 bases. Looked up from germline, CDR1 is GTSNPN and CDR2 is SVGIG (reference sequence). V was clipped by 1 base and J by 2 bases; unmatched bases: 5. The CDR3 is made up of 15 amino acids. The CDR3 protein is CAWSGDRGLPYEQYF. The CDR3 DNA is TGTGCCTGGAGTGGCGACAGGGGGCTACCCTACGAGCAGTACTTC.

This chain joins TRBV28 and TRBJ1-1; 9 bases are a match to TRBD1. The V segment lost 6 bases and the J segment 1 base; nucleotides outside the gene matches: 12. CDR1 and CDR2 (germline): MDHEN, SYDVKM. The CDR3 spans 17 residues. CDR3 in amino acids: CASSQKDRGDENTEAFF. CDR3 bases: TGTGCCAGCAGCCAGAAAGACAGGGGGGATGAGAACACTGAAGCTTTCTTT.

The rearrangement joins TRBV9 to TRBJ1-1; 9 nucleotides agree with TRBD1. Trimming cost V 0 bases and J 5 bases; bases outside gene matches: 2. Germline CDR1 SGDLS, CDR2 YYNGEE. There are 14 residues in the CDR3. The CDR3 spells CASSVDRGQTEAFF. The CDR3 DNA is TGTGCCAGCAGCGTAGACAGGGGGCAAACTGAAGCTTTCTTT.

V usage is TRBV12-5 and J usage is TRBJ1-5; maybe TRBD1 (6 bases). V was clipped by 0 bases and J by 2 bases, with 11 bases between them. Looked up from germline, CDR1 is LGHNT and CDR2 is FRNRAP. This CDR3 region has 16 residues. Written as DNA, the CDR3 is TGTGCTAGTGGTTTGGTACTAGGGACACGCAATCAGCCCCAGCATTTT. Translation: CASGLVLGTRNQPQHF. The variable domain in full, completed from reference TRBV12-5 and TRBJ1-5, reads DARVTQTPRHKVTEMGQEVTMRCQPILGHNTVFWYRQTMMQGLELLAYFRNRAPLDDSGMPKDRFSAEMPDATLATLKIQPSEPRDSAVYFCASGLVLGTRNQPQHFGDGTRLSIL.

The chain is built from TRBV28 and TRBJ2-1, with 9 positions matching TRBD2. This CDR3 has 16 residues. Per germline, CDR1 MDHEN and CDR2 SYDVKM. Unmatched junction bases numbered 4, after V lost 3 bases and J lost 1 base. Here the CDR3 reads CASSLGLAGSYNEQFF. The CDR3 DNA reads as TGTGCCAGCAGTTTGGGACTAGCCGGATCCTACAATGAGCAGTTCTTC.

This chain joins TRBV28 and TRBJ1-6, with a possible D match to TRBD1 (6 bases). The CDR3 totals 11 residues. V lost 4 bases, J lost 17 bases, and 12 bases lay in between. Looked up from germline, CDR1 is MDHEN and CDR2 is SYDVKM. CDR3 amino acids: CASSSATGIHF. The DNA of the CDR3 is TGTGCCAGCAGTTCAGCGACAGGAATCCACTTT.

J is TRBJ2-1 and V is TRBV5-1, with 10 bases that match TRBD1. The V gene's germline CDR1 is SGHRS and CDR2 YFSETQ. The V gene end was trimmed by 5 bases and the J gene end by 9 bases; junction bases not matched to a gene: 5. This CDR3 comprises 13 residues. The CDR3 region is CASRGQGLSEQFF. As DNA, the CDR3 is TGCGCCAGCAGGGGACAGGGGCTCAGTGAGCAGTTCTTC.

This sequence joins TRBV7-2 and TRBJ2-3, with D tentatively TRBD1 (6 bases). CDR1 and CDR2 from the germline V gene are SGHTA and FQGNSA. The CDR3 runs 14 residues. V shed 5 bases and J shed 0 bases, with 9 bases lying between them. The CDR3 DNA reads as TGTGCCAGCAGCATGGACAGCAGCACAGATACGCAGTATTTT. Amino acid sequence: CASSMDSSTDTQYF.

This chain connects TRBV18 to TRBJ2-7; TRBD2 aligns across 7 bases. Per the germline V gene, CDR1 is KGHSH and CDR2 is LQKENI. J gave up 5 bases and V 3 bases, and 13 bases lay outside the gene matches. The CDR3 contains 16 residues. CDR3 sequence reads: CASSPLSGGRDDEQYF. The CDR3 region has the DNA TGTGCCAGCTCACCCTTGTCTGGCGGGAGAGACGACGAGCAGTACTTC.

The CDR3 DNA follows: TGTGCCAGCAGCCAGGAAGACAGGAGAAATCAGCCCCAGCATTTT. Residues: CASSQEDRRNQPQHF. The gene calls are TRBV4-2 and TRBJ1-5; D possibly corresponds to TRBD1 (6 bases). V was shortened by 3 bases and J by 4 bases, with 13 bases between the two germline ends. CDR3 size: 15 residues. Germline CDR1 is LGHNA and CDR2 is YNFKEQ.

The CDR3 reads CASSPGQGMGTGELFF. CDR3 nucleotide sequence: TGCGCCAGCAGCCCGGGACAGGGGATGGGCACCGGGGAGCTGTTTTTT. The chain has TRBV5-1 and TRBJ2-2; TRBD1 agrees at 10 bases. CDR3 size: 16 residues. J lost 4 bases, V lost 4 bases, and 7 bases had no gene match. CDR1 SGHRS and CDR2 YFSETQ come from the germline V gene. The full variable domain, with the rest looked up from reference TRBV5-1 and TRBJ2-2, is KAGVTQTPRYLIKTRGQQVTLSCSPISGHRSVSWYQQTPGQGLQFLFEYFSETQRNKGNFPGRFSGRQFSNSRSEMNVSTLELGDSALYLCASSPGQGMGTGELFFGEGSRLTVL.

The CDR3 here is CASSPTSNGEQFF. CDR3 DNA sequence: TGTGCCAGCAGCCCCACTAGTAATGGTGAGCAGTTCTTC. The genes are TRBV7-9 and TRBJ2-1; tentatively, D is TRBD2 (5 bases). The V gene lost 5 bases and the J gene lost 9 bases, with 14 bases spanning the gap. CDR1 is SEHNR, CDR2 FQNEAQ, per germline (reference sequence). CDR3 length: 13 amino acids.

J is TRBJ2-3 and V is TRBV3-1 (or the pseudogene TRBV3-2); tentative D call: TRBD1 (5 bases). The CDR3 loop spans 16 amino acids. V was pared by 4 bases and J by 4 bases, with 18 bases between. Germline V gene sequence: CDR1 LGHDT, CDR2 YNNKEL (reference sequence). The DNA of the CDR3 is TGTGCCAGCAGCCCTAAAAGGGCACAGGACGCAGATACGCAGTATTTT. It translates to CASSPKRAQDADTQYF.

The chain employs TRBV5-1 and TRBJ2-7; 12 bases are shared with TRBD2. Trimming removed 4 bases from V and 0 bases from J; junction bases left unmatched: 8. In germline, CDR1 is SGHRS, CDR2 YFSETQ. The CDR3 contains 17 residues. CDR3 DNA: TGCGCCAGCAGCCCCTCGACTAGCGGGAGTTTCTCCTACGAGCAGTACTTC. It specifies CASSPSTSGSFSYEQYF. Using reference TRBV5-1 and TRBJ2-7 for the parts outside the CDR3, the full variable domain is KAGVTQTPRYLIKTRGQQVTLSCSPISGHRSVSWYQQTPGQGLQFLFEYFSETQRNKGNFPGRFSGRQFSNSRSEMNVSTLELGDSALYLCASSPSTSGSFSYEQYFGPGTRLTVT.

The V call is TRBV5-1, the J call TRBJ2-7; 11 nucleotides line up with TRBD2. Germline values: CDR1 SGHRS, CDR2 YFSETQ. The CDR3 loop spans 14 amino acids. V shed 3 bases, J shed 7 bases, and the junction held 6 bases outside the gene matches. CDR3 amino acids: CASSSGTSGGEQYF. CDR3 nucleotide sequence: TGCGCCAGCAGCTCCGGGACTAGCGGAGGAGAGCAGTACTTC.

This clone was seen repeatedly, ten times or more. The CDR3 DNA is TGTGCCAGCAGCCAAGATATAAGGAGCTCTGGAAACACCATATATTTT. It specifies CASSQDIRSSGNTIYF. The chain joins TRBV4-2 to TRBJ1-3; D remains unclear. Germline V gene lookup returns CDR1 LGHNA and CDR2 YNFKEQ. The V end lost 0 bases, the J end lost 0 bases, and 9 bases lay between the germline ends. The CDR3 is made up of 16 amino acids.

The chain uses TRBV27 and TRBJ1-4; D is uncertain. Trimming took 5 bases from V and 6 from J, leaving 13 bases between them. The germline CDR1 and CDR2 sequences are MNHEY and SMNVEV (reference sequence). The CDR3 has 14 amino acids. The CDR3 region is CASSPGWRDEKLFF. The CDR3 bases are TGTGCCAGCAGTCCTGGGTGGAGGGATGAAAAACTGTTTTTT.

In DNA form, the CDR3 reads TGTGCCAGCTCACCGGGACAGGTTCTGAATCAGCCCCAGCATTTT. Translated, it gives CASSPGQVLNQPQHF. This rearrangement joins TRBV18 to TRBJ1-5, with 8 bases matching TRBD1. CDR1 is KGHSH, CDR2 LQKENI, per germline. CDR3 size: 15 residues. V shed 3 bases, J shed 4 bases, and the junction held 5 bases outside the gene matches.

This clone came up once. The chain couples TRBV3-1 (or the pseudogene TRBV3-2) to TRBJ2-7; possible D gene TRBD1, 6 bases. Per germline, CDR1 LGHDT and CDR2 YNNKEL (reference sequence). CDR3 length: 14 amino acids. Between the trimmed V and J ends, which lost 4 bases and 3 bases, there was a span of 13 bases. CDR3 coding DNA: TGTGCCAGCAGCCTTCCGGGACATCGCTACGAGCAGTACTTC. Protein: CASSLPGHRYEQYF.